The 20 T cell receptor beta chains below all came from one sample that was sequenced in a study of T cell responses to AZD1222 COVID-19 vaccine (dated by TCRdb to the early 2020s). The sample's time point label is to be understood as: baseline before first vaccination. The library was prepared using the immunoSEQ multiplex PCR assay. TCRdb stores this immuneACCESS table with in-frame sequences only. Part of the clones is absent; in the studies checked, under half of the shortfall reflects unresolved V genes, and no reason is known for the rest. This sample comprises around 140,000 clones, 85% to 95% of them detected only once. The ten largest make up about 1.5% of the sample. Sequenced here: peripheral blood, sampled on day 0 of AZD1222 vaccination. All receptors derive from an adult in good health.

The J gene is TRBJ2-2, the V gene TRBV7-8, with 14 bases fitting TRBD2. The germline CDR1 and CDR2 sequences are SGHVS and FQNEAQ. The ends lost 7 bases at V and 8 bases at J; junction bases unmatched: 12. This CDR3 contains 17 residues. The CDR3: CASNRQRLAGGPGELFF. Written as DNA, the CDR3 is TGTGCCAGCAACAGGCAGCGACTAGCGGGGGGGCCTGGGGAGCTGTTTTTT.

The J gene is TRBJ2-1, the V gene TRBV5-4; 10 bases agree with TRBD2. The CDR3 totals 20 residues. V gave up 3 bases and J gave up 2 bases; unmatched junction bases: 17. Germline loops: CDR1 SGHNT, CDR2 YYREEE (reference sequence). This CDR3 is CASSSPDRTSGRGAYNEQFF. Here the CDR3 DNA reads TGTGCCAGCAGCTCGCCGGACCGGACTAGCGGCCGGGGGGCCTACAATGAGCAGTTCTTC.

This chain links TRBV5-8 with TRBJ1-2; D is undetermined. CDR3 length: 13 amino acids. Trimming pared 2 bases from V and 8 bases from J, leaving 13 bases between. The germline CDR1 and CDR2 sequences are SGHTS and YDEGEE. The chain's CDR3 is CASSFGVGVGYTF. The CDR3 nucleotides are TGTGCCAGCAGCTTCGGGGTGGGAGTCGGCTACACCTTC.

The V and J genes are TRBV12-3 or TRBV12-4 and TRBJ1-5; D ambiguous. The CDR3 sequence is 13 residues long. V lost 2 bases, J lost 5 bases, and 7 bases lay in between. The CDR3 DNA sequence: TGTGCCAGCAGTTTATTCCGGGATCAGCCCCAGCATTTT. It encodes CASSLFRDQPQHF.

The V gene is TRBV7-3, the J gene TRBJ2-2; D unclear. The CDR3 runs 12 residues. The germline V and J ends were trimmed by 0 bases and 5 bases, with 1 base remaining between them. Germline-derived CDR1 and CDR2 are SGHTA and FQGTGA. In DNA form, the CDR3 reads TGTGCCAGCAGCTTAACAACCGGGGAGCTGTTTTTT. This gives the protein CASSLTTGELFF.

This chain connects TRBV2 to TRBJ2-7; 8 positions match TRBD1. The CDR3 is made up of 13 amino acids. J lost 11 bases, V lost 4 bases, and 10 bases had no gene match. Per the germline V gene, CDR1 is SNHLY and CDR2 is FYNNEI. CDR3 sequence: CASSGRQGPNKYF. The CDR3 DNA is TGTGCCAGCAGTGGCCGACAGGGGCCAAACAAGTACTTC.

The rearrangement links TRBV7-9 to TRBJ2-3; D perhaps matches TRBD2 (7 bases). The germline V gene has CDR1 SEHNR and CDR2 FQNEAQ (reference sequence). This CDR3 comprises 17 residues. Trimming left V 1 base short and J 3 bases short, with 17 bases between. In DNA form, the CDR3 reads TGTGCCAGCAGCTTAGATTCGGGGGGCGTAGAGACAGATACGCAGTATTTT. Protein product: CASSLDSGGVETDTQYF.

This clone was found a few times. This chain links TRBV29-1 with TRBJ2-1; 13 bases fit TRBD2. The V segment lost 2 bases and the J segment 11 bases; nucleotides outside the gene matches: 9. The CDR3 has 15 amino acids. CDR1 and CDR2 (germline): SQVTM, ANQGSEA. The CDR3 here is CSVEPTSGGGRKQFF. The CDR3 nucleotides read TGCAGCGTTGAACCAACTAGCGGGGGGGGACGGAAGCAGTTCTTC.

This sequence joins TRBV10-3 and TRBJ2-7; no clear D gene. This CDR3 contains 12 residues. Germline CDR1 is ENHRY and CDR2 is SYGVKD. V was cut by 0 bases and J by 4 bases, with 4 bases left in between. CDR3 coding DNA: TGTGCCATCAGTGAGTCAGGATACGAGCAGTACTTC. This translates into CAISESGYEQYF.

J is TRBJ1-1 and V is TRBV6-2 or TRBV6-3; unclear D gene. This CDR3 has 13 amino acids. Trimming removed 6 bases at V and 1 base at J, with 9 bases between. From germline, CDR1 is MNHEY and CDR2 SVGEGT. As DNA, the CDR3 is TGTGCCAGCAGCCTCCCTGGGAACACTGAAGCTTTCTTT. This codes for CASSLPGNTEAFF.

The rearrangement joins TRBV30 to TRBJ1-4; no clear D. The V end was cut by 5 bases, the J end by 5 bases, with 18 bases between. In germline, CDR1 is GTSNPN, CDR2 SVGIG (reference sequence). The CDR3 totals 15 residues. The CDR3 is CAWSNRVFKNEKLFF. The CDR3 DNA reads TGTGCCTGGTCTAATCGGGTATTCAAGAATGAAAAACTGTTTTTT.

This chain's CDR3 is CASSFGTPKGGEKLFF. CDR3 bases: TGTGCCAGCAGCTTTGGGACACCCAAAGGGGGTGAAAAACTGTTTTTT. The rearrangement links TRBV7-3 to TRBJ1-4; D might be TRBD1 (6 bases). V was cut by 3 bases and J by 7 bases, with 18 bases left in between. CDR1 SGHTA and CDR2 FQGTGA come from the germline V gene. This CDR3 spans 16 amino acids. Drawing the rest from reference TRBV7-3 and TRBJ1-4, the complete variable domain is GAGVSQTPSNKVTEKGKYVELRCDPISGHTALYWYRQSLGQGPEFLIYFQGTGAADDSGLPNDRFFAVRPEGSVSTLKIQRTERGDSAVYLCASSFGTPKGGEKLFFGSGTQLSVL.

The chain is built from TRBV19 and TRBJ2-2; 9 bases are a match to TRBD1. The CDR3 sequence is 18 residues long. The V segment lost 2 bases and the J segment 2 bases; nucleotides outside the gene matches: 9. Looked up from germline, CDR1 is LNHDA and CDR2 is SQIVND (reference sequence). CDR3 amino acids: CASSIRTGVNFNTGELFF. The CDR3 region has the DNA TGTGCCAGTAGTATAAGGACAGGGGTAAATTTTAACACCGGGGAGCTGTTTTTT.

The chain employs TRBV4-2 and TRBJ2-3; 9 positions agree with TRBD1. Per germline, CDR1 LGHNA and CDR2 YNFKEQ. The CDR3 runs 15 residues. J gave up 0 bases and V 8 bases, and 6 bases lay outside the gene matches. The CDR3 sequence: CASLGTGISTDTQYF. The CDR3 DNA follows: TGTGCCAGCCTCGGGACAGGGATTAGCACAGATACGCAGTATTTT.

This chain uses TRBV5-1 with TRBJ1-3; D remains unclear. The V gene's germline CDR1 is SGHRS and CDR2 YFSETQ. CDR3 length: 16 residues. The V end was cut by 0 bases, the J end by 1 base, with 11 bases between. CDR3 sequence (DNA): TGCGCCAGCAGCTTGGAATCCCTACGGTCTGGAAACACCATATATTTT. It encodes CASSLESLRSGNTIYF. The variable domain in full, with the rest retrieved from reference TRBV5-1 and TRBJ1-3, is KAGVTQTPRYLIKTRGQQVTLSCSPISGHRSVSWYQQTPGQGLQFLFEYFSETQRNKGNFPGRFSGRQFSNSRSEMNVSTLELGDSALYLCASSLESLRSGNTIYFGEGSWLTVV.

The rearrangement links TRBV2 to TRBJ1-2; D possibly corresponds to TRBD1 (5 bases). The CDR3 sequence is 12 residues long. The ends were cut back, 5 bases at V and 8 bases at J, with 12 bases in the middle. The germline V gene encodes CDR1 SNHLY and CDR2 FYNNEI. This CDR3 is CASSSQGYGYTF. CDR3 in DNA: TGTGCCAGCAGTTCCCAGGGTTACGGCTACACCTTC.

The chain combines TRBV19 with TRBJ2-1; a possible D gene is TRBD1 (6 bases). V was cut by 7 bases and J by 0 bases, with 13 bases left in between. Germline values: CDR1 LNHDA, CDR2 SQIVND (reference sequence). The CDR3 sequence is 15 residues long. CDR3 residues: CASTHRVSSYNEQFF. Written as DNA, the CDR3 is TGTGCCAGTACCCACAGGGTGAGCTCCTACAATGAGCAGTTCTTC.

This clone has just one count. The chain is built from TRBV6-5 and TRBJ1-2, with D possibly being TRBD1 (5 bases). From germline, CDR1 is MNHEY and CDR2 SVGAGI. V lost 7 bases, J lost 8 bases, and 14 bases lay in between. The CDR3 has 12 amino acids. The DNA for the CDR3 is TGTGCCAGCACCGCAGGGATGGCCGGCTACACCTTC. This gives the protein CASTAGMAGYTF.

This clone was seen a single time. The chain uses TRBV9 and TRBJ1-5; no clear D gene. The CDR3 extends over 16 amino acids. Germline CDR1 and CDR2: SGDLS and YYNGEE. V was clipped by 4 bases and J by 3 bases, with 17 bases between them. CDR3 in DNA: TGTGCCAGCAGCCCAGATTCGGGTGGGTTCAATCAGCCCCAGCATTTT. Its protein product is CASSPDSGGFNQPQHF.

The rearrangement uses TRBV7-3 and TRBJ2-3; the D gene is possibly TRBD2 (6 bases). Trimming pared 5 bases from V and 3 bases from J, leaving 18 bases between. The CDR3 is 16 residues long. Per the germline V gene, CDR1 is SGHTA and CDR2 is FQGTGA. The CDR3 DNA sequence: TGTGCCAGCAGCCCCGCCTTTCGGGGGAGTACAGATACGCAGTATTTT. Protein sequence: CASSPAFRGSTDTQYF.